One T cell receptor (beta chain) is described in this entry. Its recognized antigen is unknown. Base qualities are not recorded, but no much larger clone differs from it by a single base. The data belong to a study of blood T cell repertoires in COVID-19 (dated by TCRdb to 2019 to 2021). Background for the entire study: The collaborator samples originated in the United States, Italy and Spain and spanned the acute and convalescent phases of COVID-19. A freely available public database, intended as a resource for researchers studying the immune response to SARS-CoV-2, is where the repertoires were released. Samples came from the ongoing ImmuneRACE study (first 160 participants) plus 1,254 subjects from 6 global collaborators. Subjects who had been exposed to COVID-19, were actively infected with it, or had recovered from it provided the deeply sampled blood TCRbeta repertoires that made up the dataset. The material from the prospective study consisted of cDNA or gDNA derived from T cells, B-cell-depleted T cells, or PBMCs. Where available, HLA class I and class II types were taken from metadata supplied by the sample provider and were not determined by assay-based typing. A de-identified subject ID, COVID-19 status, age in years and sex were almost always included in the sample metadata. General conclusions and limits of the study: The amount of clinical and demographic metadata varied by source and participant and was provided uncurated.

Each collaborating institution followed its own protocols to collect whole blood in K2EDTA tubes. For TCRbeta analysis, collaborators shipped samples in one of three forms: frozen whole blood, isolated PBMCs, or DNA extracted from either of those sample types. Relative to germline, V is 3 bases shorter and J is 4 bases shorter, with 7 bases between their ends. In the germline V gene (reference sequence), CDR1 corresponds to DFQATT and CDR2 to SNEGSKA. The CDR3 measures 11 amino acids from cysteine to phenylalanine. This entry keeps only the CDR3 DNA: 33 bases, framed from base 1. TCRbeta CDR3 regions were amplified from genomic DNA using the immunoSEQ Assay, a bias-controlled multiplex PCR. From the authors' description of their analysis: Nucleated cell counts per sample were estimated from amplification of reference gene primers within the assay. To quantify the absolute abundance of each unique TCRbeta CDR3 rearrangement, sequence reads were collapsed and filtered. For each sample, productive Simpson clonality was calculated by taking the square root of Simpson's diversity index across productive rearrangements. TCRdb limited this immuneACCESS table to in-frame rearrangements with V and J called. A share of clones is missing; checked studies link under half to unresolved V genes, and the rest is unexplained. V, J and clone size are taken as reported in that table, and D and trimming were inferred from the DNA itself. Counted in this sample were roughly 120,000 clones; around 90% of them appeared once. The biggest ten clones account for less than 1.5% of the sample.

This TCR derives from a human donor in a cohort sampled during active COVID-19. Recombination linked TRBV20-1 to TRBJ2-7, with no D gene named confidently. Sample: peripheral blood. The DNA sequence is TGCAGTGCTAGGCTCGGGTACGAGCAGTACTTC. Translated, it gives CSARLGYEQYF.